These T cell receptor beta chains were read from a single sample in a study of blood T cell repertoires in COVID-19. The protocol was immunoSEQ multiplex PCR, while the TCRdb copy is restricted to in-frame clones and leaves out a portion. Among tens of thousands of clones listed, more than 60% were seen once. Sequencing was performed on peripheral blood. The receptors here all came from a human donor in a cohort sampled during active COVID-19. The CDR3 runs from the conserved cysteine through the conserved F or W. Fields, in order: D gene, J gene, clone size, V gene, CDR3 protein, CDR3 DNA. The D gene is left open where the match is weak. Not all rows give a size; the values are once, few, many and, for expanded clones, a class.

TRBD2 | TRBJ2-1 | - | TRBV7-2 | CASSPRTSGERFKQFF | TGTGCCAGCAGCCCCCGGACTAGCGGGGAACGGTTCAAGCAGTTCTTC
- | TRBJ2-2 | few | TRBV5-1 | CASSLPGAGNTGELFF | TGCGCCAGCAGCTTGCCCGGAGCGGGGAACACCGGGGAGCTGTTTTTT
TRBD1 | TRBJ1-5 | - | TRBV28 | CASSNRGQQPQHF | TGTGCCAGCAGTAACAGGGGCCAACAGCCCCAGCATTTT
- | TRBJ1-3 | - | TRBV18 | CASSPRQDRRDGNTIYF | TGTGCCAGCTCACCACGGCAGGACCGCCGGGATGGAAACACCATATATTTT
- | TRBJ2-3 | - | TRBV23-1 | CASRYEQVADTQYF | TGCGCCAGCAGATATGAACAGGTAGCAGATACGCAGTATTTT
- | TRBJ2-1 | - | TRBV7-2 | CASTLDSGSSYNEQFF | TGTGCCAGCACCCTCGATTCGGGGAGCTCCTACAATGAGCAGTTCTTC
- | TRBJ1-6 | few | TRBV6-2/TRBV6-3 | CASSYDRRIGSPLHF | TGTGCCAGCAGTTACGACAGGCGGATAGGGTCACCCCTCCACTTT
TRBD2 | TRBJ2-5 | - | TRBV5-1 | CASSLGTSAGETQYF | TGCGCCAGCAGCTTAGGGACTAGCGCTGGGGAGACCCAGTACTTC
- | TRBJ2-5 | - | TRBV9 | CASSVFPTGETQYF | TGTGCCAGCAGCGTATTTCCGACGGGGGAGACCCAGTACTTC
- | TRBJ2-5 | - | TRBV30 | CAWSVRGAGETQYF | TGTGCCTGGAGTGTACGCGGGGCGGGGGAGACCCAGTACTTC
- | TRBJ2-5 | - | TRBV5-6 | CASSSRPGKETQYF | TGTGCCAGCAGCTCTCGACCAGGGAAAGAGACCCAGTACTTC
TRBD1 | TRBJ2-1 | - | TRBV11-2 | CASSLGQGPYNEQFF | TGTGCCAGCAGCTTAGGACAGGGCCCCTACAATGAGCAGTTCTTC
- | TRBJ2-1 | - | TRBV2 | CASRGGSTYNEQFF | TGTGCCAGTCGAGGCGGGTCAACCTACAATGAGCAGTTCTTC
TRBD2 | TRBJ2-5 | - | TRBV3-1/TRBV3-2 | CASSPKTSGGIYQETQYF | TGTGCCAGCAGCCCAAAAACAAGCGGGGGGATATACCAAGAGACCCAGTACTTC
- | TRBJ2-3 | once | TRBV5-6 | CASITSLRSTDTQYF | TGTGCCAGCATCACCTCGCTTCGGAGCACAGATACGCAGTATTTT
- | TRBJ2-7 | - | TRBV3-1/TRBV3-2 | CASTAAGAYEQYF | TGTGCCAGCACGGCAGCGGGTGCCTACGAGCAGTACTTC
TRBD1 | TRBJ2-7 | - | TRBV4-3 | CASSQPGQGLHEQYF | TGCGCCAGCAGCCAACCGGGACAGGGTTTACACGAGCAGTACTTC
TRBD2 | TRBJ2-7 | - | TRBV7-2 | CASSYSSGGAAYEQYF | TGTGCCAGCTCTTACTCTAGCGGGGGGGCCGCGTACGAGCAGTACTTC
- | TRBJ2-7 | - | TRBV5-4 | CASSLGTNPYEQYF | TGTGCCAGCAGCTTGGGGACTAACCCCTACGAGCAGTACTTC
TRBD1 | TRBJ2-3 | - | TRBV4-3 | CASSQVSTGGADTQYF | TGCGCCAGCAGCCAAGTTTCGACAGGGGGAGCAGATACGCAGTATTTT
- | TRBJ2-5 | - | TRBV7-8 | CASSLARVSRGRAQETQYF | TGTGCCAGCAGCTTAGCGCGGGTTTCGCGGGGCCGAGCCCAAGAGACCCAGTACTTC
TRBD1 | TRBJ1-2 | - | TRBV24-1 | CATSDSGTVNYGYTF | TGTGCCACCAGTGATTCGGGGACAGTGAACTATGGCTACACCTTC
TRBD1 | TRBJ1-2 | - | TRBV5-4 | CASSLVGQGGYGYTF | TGTGCCAGCAGCTTGGTCGGACAGGGAGGCTATGGCTACACCTTC
TRBD2 | TRBJ2-1 | - | TRBV7-9 | CASSLGLAGESSYNEQFF | TGTGCCAGCAGCTTGGGGCTAGCGGGAGAGAGCTCCTACAATGAGCAGTTCTTC
- | TRBJ2-5 | - | TRBV29-1 | CSVGGETQYF | TGCAGCGTTGGAGGGGAGACCCAGTACTTC
- | TRBJ2-3 | - | TRBV11-2 | CASSLAVSDTQYF | TGTGCCAGCAGCTTAGCTGTCTCTGATACGCAGTATTTT
- | TRBJ1-6 | - | TRBV6-5 | CACGTGNSPLHF | TGTGCCTGTGGAACGGGGAATTCACCCCTCCACTTT
- | TRBJ1-4 | - | TRBV25-1 | CASRQATNEKLFF | TGTGCCAGTAGACAGGCAACTAATGAAAAACTGTTTTTT
TRBD2 | TRBJ2-2 | - | TRBV19 | CASSAPGTRVGELFF | TGTGCCAGTAGTGCCCCCGGGACTAGGGTCGGGGAGCTGTTTTTT
- | TRBJ2-1 | - | TRBV11-2 | CASSFFYRDEQFF | TGTGCCAGCAGCTTTTTCTACCGCGATGAGCAGTTCTTC
- | TRBJ2-7 | - | TRBV2 | CASSDENRDYEQYF | TGTGCCAGCAGTGATGAAAACAGGGACTACGAGCAGTACTTC